Sequencing of this TCR beta chain was carried out in a study of cytomegalovirus exposure and HLA in healthy donors. Study summary: An early data release held 70 million to 90 million unique TCRs from HLA-typed donors. Study-level findings and limits: Later analysis identified a missense DCLRE1C variant that was linked to TCR beta V- and J-gene trimming.

Both 60 Vbeta primers and 13 Jbeta primers went into the PCR. Under the authors' procedure: Approximately 10 million shared chains were among 80 million or so unique TCR beta chains counted in a later analysis. Here immunoSEQ multiplex PCR was the method, and the copy in TCRdb shows in-frame clones only, minus some. The DNA gave D and trimming, while V, J and clone size come from that table. This table holds 40,000 or so clones, approximately 91% found once. This CDR3 has 14 amino acids. Germline V CDR1 and CDR2: SNHLY, FYNNEI. V was cut by 4 bases and J by 0 bases, with 9 bases left in between. This clone was observed once. Its antigen remains unknown.

The chain is built from TRBV2 and TRBJ1-1; D is unclear. The source is a woman aged 18-29 years in good health and CMV-seronegative. Sequenced material: PBMCs. The CDR3 protein is CASSVELLNTEAFF. Written as DNA, the CDR3 is TGTGCCAGCAGTGTAGAGTTATTGAACACTGAAGCTTTCTTT.